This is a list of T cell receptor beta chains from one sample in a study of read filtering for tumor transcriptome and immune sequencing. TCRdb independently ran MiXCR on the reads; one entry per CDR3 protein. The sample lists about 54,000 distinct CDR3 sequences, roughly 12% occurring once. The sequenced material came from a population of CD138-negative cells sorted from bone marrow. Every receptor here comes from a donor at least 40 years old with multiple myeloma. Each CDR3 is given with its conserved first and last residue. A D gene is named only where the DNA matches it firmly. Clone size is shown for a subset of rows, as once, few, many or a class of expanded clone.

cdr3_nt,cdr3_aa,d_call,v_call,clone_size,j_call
TGCGCCAGCAGCTTGACGAGACAGGACACAGATACGCAGTATTTT,CASSLTRQDTDTQYF,-,TRBV5-1,many,TRBJ2-3
TGCAGTGCCCTCCCCAGGGGATACGAGCAGTACTTC,CSALPRGYEQYF,-,TRBV20-1,many,TRBJ2-7
TGCAGTGTGGGAGCCAGGGTCCCTCCCTACGAGCAGTACTTC,CSVGARVPPYEQYF,-,TRBV20-1,many,TRBJ2-7
TGTGCCAGCAGTGAAATGGGGTGGAACACTGAAGCTTTCTTT,CASSEMGWNTEAFF,-,TRBV2,many,TRBJ1-1
TGTGCCAGCAGGCGGGACAGCCGAAGCAATCAGCCCCAGCATTTT,CASRRDSRSNQPQHF,TRBD1,TRBV6-2/TRBV6-3,many,TRBJ1-5
TGCGCCAGCAGCCGCAGGGGGGATTCCTACAATGAGCAGTTCTTC,CASSRRGDSYNEQFF,-,TRBV5-1,-,TRBJ2-1
TGTGCCAGCAGTTACTCAATATTGGGCAATCAGCCCCAGCATTTT,CASSYSILGNQPQHF,-,TRBV6-5,few,TRBJ1-5
TGCGCCAGCAGCCAAGGGACAGCCGAGCAGTACTTC,CASSQGTAEQYF,-,TRBV4-1,medium-sized,TRBJ2-7
TGTGCCAGTAGTTCCGCAGCAGGGGGCATCCAGCCCCAGCATTTT,CASSSAAGGIQPQHF,TRBD1,TRBV19,many,TRBJ1-5
TGCGCCAGAAGCTCAGGTATTAACACTGAAGCTTTCTTT,CARSSGINTEAFF,-,TRBV5-1,-,TRBJ1-1
TGTGCCAGCAGTGCGTCGCACACCGGGGAGCTGTTTTTT,CASSASHTGELFF,-,TRBV6-1,once,TRBJ2-2
TGTGCCAGCAGCTTAATCAACACAGATACGCAGTATTTT,CASSLINTDTQYF,-,TRBV3-1,few,TRBJ2-3
TGTGCCAGCAGTTTCGGCGGGGGGCCCAATGAGCAGTTCTTC,CASSFGGGPNEQFF,TRBD2,TRBV12-3/TRBV12-4,medium-sized,TRBJ2-1
TGTGCCACGGTATGGGAGGAAGGCTATGGCTACACCTTC,CATVWEEGYGYTF,-,TRBV2,few,TRBJ1-2
TGTGCCAGCAGCTTCCGCGGGGACGAGCAGTACTTC,CASSFRGDEQYF,-,TRBV11-2,many,TRBJ2-7
TGCGCCAGCACAGGGGACGGCTACGAGCAGTACTTC,CASTGDGYEQYF,-,TRBV10-2,many,TRBJ2-7
TGTGCCAGTTCTACCGGGACTAGCGCGTCCGAGCAGTACTTC,CASSTGTSASEQYF,TRBD2,TRBV6-5,many,TRBJ2-7
TGTGCCTGGACAGGGGGCCGGTCTGAAGCTTTCTTT,CAWTGGRSEAFF,TRBD1,TRBV30,many,TRBJ1-1
TGTGCCAGCAGCCCTCGGACTAGCGGGGGCCAAAACACAGATACGCAGTATTTT,CASSPRTSGGQNTDTQYF,TRBD2,TRBV7-3,few,TRBJ2-3
TGCGCCAGCAGTGGTTTAGCGGGGGGCCGAAGCTCCTACAATGGGCAGTTCTTC,CASSGLAGGRSSYNGQFF,TRBD2,TRBV5-1,many,TRBJ2-1
TGTGCCAGCAGCCTACCCGGGGTCACCTACGAGCAGTACTTC,CASSLPGVTYEQYF,-,TRBV3-1,many,TRBJ2-7
TGCGCCAGCAGCGACAGGGGGAATGTCGAGACCCAGTACTTC,CASSDRGNVETQYF,TRBD1,TRBV4-1,-,TRBJ2-5
TGTGCCAGCAGCACACGGAGGCAGACTTATGGCTACACCTTC,CASSTRRQTYGYTF,-,TRBV6-5,many,TRBJ1-2
TGCGCCAGCAGCTTGGGTACAGGTAGCAATCAGCCCCAGCATTTT,CASSLGTGSNQPQHF,-,TRBV5-1,many,TRBJ1-5
TGCGCCAGCAGCAACCGTCTAGAGAGGCGGAACACTGAAGCTTTCTTT,CASSNRLERRNTEAFF,-,TRBV5-1,many,TRBJ1-1
TGTGCCAGCAGGCATAGAGAGACCCAGTACTTC,CASRHRETQYF,-,TRBV7-6,many,TRBJ2-5
TGTGCCAGCAGCTTAGTACAGGCTCCCTCCTACGAGCAGTACTTC,CASSLVQAPSYEQYF,-,TRBV3-1,-,TRBJ2-7
TGCAGTGCTAGAGACTACCGGGACTCCTCAGATACGCAGTATTTT,CSARDYRDSSDTQYF,-,TRBV20-1,many,TRBJ2-3
TGTGCCAGCAGTGAAGAAGGGGCCAGCAGCACTGAAGCTTTCTTT,CASSEEGASSTEAFF,-,TRBV2,many,TRBJ1-1
TGCGCCAGCAGCCGACTAGCGGGGGGCAATCGGCGCACAGATACGCAGTGTTTT,CASSRLAGGNRRTDTQCF,TRBD2,TRBV10-1,-,TRBJ2-3
TGTGCCAGCGAACAGGGTCGGGACACCGGGGAGCTGTTTTTT,CASEQGRDTGELFF,-,TRBV6-1,many,TRBJ2-2
TGCAGTGCTAGATCGGGACAGCTCTACCTGGGTCAGCCCCAGCATTTT,CSARSGQLYLGQPQHF,TRBD1,TRBV20-1,many,TRBJ1-5
TGCAGCGTTGACGGGACTAGCTTGGGTACGCAGTATTTT,CSVDGTSLGTQYF,TRBD2,TRBV29-1,many,TRBJ2-3
TGTGCCAGCAGCGGCCCGGATCACAGGGTGAGTCAGCCCCAGCATTTT,CASSGPDHRVSQPQHF,-,TRBV28,many,TRBJ1-5
TGTGCCAGCAGGAAGGACAGGGCCTACAATGAGCAGTTCTTC,CASRKDRAYNEQFF,TRBD1,TRBV12-3/TRBV12-4,many,TRBJ2-1
TGTGCCAGCAGCTCTGGACAGTCCTACGAGCAGTACTTC,CASSSGQSYEQYF,-,TRBV7-9,many,TRBJ2-7
TGTGCCAGCAGTGTGGCGCAACTGTTTTTT,CASSVAQLFF,-,TRBV2,many,TRBJ1-4
TGTGCCAGTAGTATCGACCCCTCCTACGAGCAGTACTTC,CASSIDPSYEQYF,-,TRBV19,many,TRBJ2-7
TGTGCCAGCAGCTTAGCCGTGGGCGCGGGAACCTACAATGAGCAGTTCTTC,CASSLAVGAGTYNEQFF,-,TRBV7-6,many,TRBJ2-1
TGTGCCAGCTACCTGGGACAGGGTATAGCTGGGGCCAACGTCCTGACTTTC,CASYLGQGIAGANVLTF,TRBD1,TRBV6-1,many,TRBJ2-6
TGTGCCAGCAGTAGGGAGGGGTCCTACAATGAGCAGTTCTTC,CASSREGSYNEQFF,TRBD2,TRBV6-1,-,TRBJ2-1
TGTGCCAGCAGTCGACAGGGGGCCGGCACCGGGGAGCTGTTTTTT,CASSRQGAGTGELFF,TRBD1,TRBV28,-,TRBJ2-2